This T cell receptor beta chain was captured by sequencing in a study of blood T cell repertoires in COVID-19. Study summary: T cells, B-cell-depleted T cells, or PBMCs supplied cDNA or gDNA.

In the original analysis: Estimation of nucleated cell counts relied on the amplification of reference gene primers. Only in-frame clones appear in the TCRdb table, and some are missing; sequencing was by immunoSEQ multiplex PCR. V, J and clone size are taken as reported in that table, and D and trimming were inferred from the DNA itself. The sample has 400,000 to 550,000 clones; 80% to 90% are singletons. The CDR3 has 14 amino acids. Per the germline V gene, CDR1 is SGDLS and CDR2 is YYNGEE. V shed 3 bases and J shed 7 bases, with 14 bases lying between them. This sequence originates from a woman aged 30 to 39 with acute or convalescent COVID-19. The sequenced material came from peripheral blood. V and J are TRBV9 and TRBJ2-1, with D unclear. The CDR3 protein is CASSDPTGFNEQFF. For the CDR3, the DNA is TGTGCCAGCAGCGATCCAACGGGTTTTAATGAGCAGTTCTTC.